This T cell receptor (beta chain) was obtained from a study of shared clonotypes between healthy human individuals. Terminally differentiated effector memory CD45RA+ cells were excluded from the naive CD8 cells, which were CD45RO-negative and positively selected for CCR7. The assay was immunoSEQ multiplex PCR, and TCRdb's table has in-frame clones only and misses some. Of 1.5 million to 2.5 million clones detected, about 95% appear once; the ten largest clones hold more than 0.9%. The CDR3 spans 14 residues. Germline V gene lookup returns CDR1 MNHEY and CDR2 SMNVEV (reference sequence). Trimming shortened V by 3 bases and J by 4 bases, and 12 bases separated the two germline ends.

The receptor was isolated from a man aged 18 to 35 in good health. The sequencing sample was made of naive CD8+ T cells sorted from blood. This rearrangement joins TRBV27 to TRBJ1-1, with D unclear. This CDR3 reads CASSFGRGPTEAFF. DNA for the CDR3: TGTGCCAGCAGTTTTGGGCGAGGGCCCACTGAAGCTTTCTTT.